This T cell receptor beta chain was captured by sequencing in a study of CD8 T cells in ankylosing spondylitis. Study-wide points: CD8+ by phenotype, disease-linked clones were relatively rare in peripheral blood.

Quantitative barcoded 5'-RACE was used to prepare TCR beta libraries. TCRdb redid the calling of the 5' RACE reads with MiXCR, one entry per CDR3 protein. The table shows 180,000 or so distinct CDR3 sequences, with around 10% occurring only once. On this clonotype: Its antigen is unidentified.

CDR1 and CDR2 (germline): SGHDT, YYEEEE. The junction had 5 bases not matched to a gene; V was cut back by 5 bases and J by 6 bases. The CDR3 has 14 amino acids. Sequencing was done on a sample of blood, either unsorted or a sorted T cell fraction (not recorded which). This sequence originates from a male donor with ankylosing spondylitis or in good health (not recorded which). The chain joins TRBV5-6 to TRBJ2-1; 10 bases map to TRBD2. The CDR3 protein is CASSSVAGGNEQFF. The CDR3 region has the DNA TGTGCCAGCAGTTCAGTAGCGGGGGGCAATGAGCAGTTCTTC.